Shown below are 30 T cell receptor beta chains from a single sample sequenced in a study of cytomegalovirus exposure and HLA in healthy donors. PCR used 60 Vbeta primers and 13 Jbeta primers. TCRdb's copy holds only in-frame clones and misses some; the assay was immunoSEQ multiplex PCR. The data contain around 130,000 clones, just under 80% of them singletons. The material sequenced was PBMCs. All receptors come from a woman in her thirties or forties in good health and CMV-seronegative.

This clone was recorded once. This chain connects TRBV11-2 to TRBJ2-3; TRBD2 matches at 9 bases. Looked up from germline, CDR1 is SGHAT and CDR2 is FQNNGV. This CDR3 region has 13 residues. With V trimmed by 6 bases and J by 4 bases, 2 bases remained unmatched. Here the CDR3 DNA reads TGTGCCAGCAGTGCGGGAGGGTCAGATACGCAGTATTTT. As protein: CASSAGGSDTQYF.

The chain joins TRBV6-5 to TRBJ2-7, with 10 bases lining up with TRBD2. Per the germline V gene, CDR1 is MNHEY and CDR2 is SVGAGI. The CDR3 length is 16 residues. V lost 2 bases and J lost 2; bases outside the gene matches: 6. CDR3: CASSYRGAGGAYEQYF. DNA of the CDR3: TGTGCCAGCAGTTACCGGGGAGCGGGAGGGGCCTACGAGCAGTACTTC.

V usage is TRBV6-5 and J usage is TRBJ2-2, with no clear D. CDR1 and CDR2 (germline): MNHEY, SVGAGI. This CDR3 contains 16 residues. Trimming shortened V by 4 bases and J by 1 base, and 13 bases separated the two germline ends. The CDR3 region is CASSSSALENTGELFF. The CDR3, as DNA: TGTGCCAGCAGTTCATCCGCGCTAGAGAACACCGGGGAGCTGTTTTTT.

CDR3 loop: CSVVHYEQYF. The CDR3 region has the DNA TGCAGCGTTGTTCACTACGAGCAGTACTTC. The chain uses TRBV29-1 and TRBJ2-7; D unclear. Germline CDR1 reads SQVTM; CDR2 reads ANQGSEA. Trimming stripped 4 bases from V and 3 bases from J, with 4 bases between. CDR3 length equals 10 residues.

This clone has only a few counts. The J gene is TRBJ2-7, the V gene TRBV27; possibly TRBD1 for D (7 bases). The V end lost 3 bases, the J end lost 5 bases, and 14 bases lay between the germline ends. CDR3 length: 14 residues. CDR1 MNHEY and CDR2 SMNVEV come from the germline V gene (reference sequence). The chain's CDR3 is CASSFGRGVNEQYF. The DNA for the CDR3 is TGTGCCAGCAGTTTCGGCAGGGGGGTCAACGAGCAGTACTTC.

This clone was counted a single time. CDR3 region: CASSPDRGSYNEQFF. Here the CDR3 DNA reads TGTGCCAGCAGCCCTGACAGGGGATCCTACAATGAGCAGTTCTTC. The chain has TRBV7-3 and TRBJ2-1; 8 nucleotides agree with TRBD1. The CDR3 is made up of 15 amino acids. Losses at the gene ends were 5 bases for V and 1 base for J; bases not matched to a gene: 4. Germline V CDR1 and CDR2: SGHTA, FQGTGA.

The chain recombines TRBV7-7 with TRBJ1-5; TRBD1 might be the D (6 bases). CDR3 length: 14 residues. Per germline, CDR1 SSHAT and CDR2 FNYEAQ (reference sequence). The ends were cut back, 5 bases at V and 4 bases at J, with 12 bases in the middle. The CDR3, as DNA: TGTGCCAGCAGCCTCGGACAGTTTAATCAGCCCCAGCATTTT. Residues: CASSLGQFNQPQHF.

The chain links TRBV5-1 to TRBJ1-3; 7 bases are shared with TRBD1. With 0 bases clipped from V and 0 bases from J, the junction kept 3 bases outside the gene matches. The germline CDR1 and CDR2 sequences are SGHRS and YFSETQ. CDR3 length equals 16 residues. The CDR3 nucleotides read TGCGCCAGCAGCTTGGAAGGGGGCTACTCTGGAAACACCATATATTTT. As protein: CASSLEGGYSGNTIYF.

This rearrangement joins TRBV5-6 to TRBJ2-5, with D tentatively TRBD1 (5 bases). Trimming removed 2 bases at V and 1 base at J, with 12 bases between. The length of the CDR3 is 15 residues. CDR1 and CDR2 (germline): SGHDT, YYEEEE. CDR3 bases: TGTGCCAGCAGCTTTATCGGACACCTCCAAGAGACCCAGTACTTC. Its protein product is CASSFIGHLQETQYF.

This clone came up a few times. The chain links TRBV6-1 to TRBJ1-3; D perhaps matches TRBD1 (5 bases). CDR3 size: 15 residues. Trimming stripped 3 bases from V and 0 bases from J, with 9 bases between. CDR1 is MNHNS, CDR2 SASEGT, per germline. CDR3 region: CASSDWTSSGNTIYF. CDR3 nucleotides: TGTGCCAGCAGTGATTGGACAAGCTCTGGAAACACCATATATTTT.

This clone came up once. The CDR3 region has the DNA TGTGCCAGCAGTTTCAGCTCCTACGAGCAGTACTTC. Translating it yields CASSFSSYEQYF. This chain joins TRBV7-9 and TRBJ2-7; D remains unclear. The V gene's germline CDR1 is SEHNR and CDR2 FQNEAQ (reference sequence). The CDR3 loop spans 12 amino acids. Between the trimmed V and J ends, which lost 6 bases and 0 bases, there was a span of 6 bases.

The CDR3 DNA reads TGTGCCATCAGTGAGTGGGGACAGGCCACCGGGGAGCTGTTTTTT. Translation: CAISEWGQATGELFF. The chain employs TRBV10-3 and TRBJ2-2, with 8 positions matching TRBD1. V dropped 1 base and J dropped 4; count of bases not matched to a gene: 2. The CDR3 spans 15 residues. Germline V CDR1 and CDR2: ENHRY, SYGVKD.

J is TRBJ2-5 and V is TRBV7-9; D remains unclear. CDR3 length: 15 residues. CDR1 is SEHNR and CDR2 is FQNEAQ in the germline V gene (reference sequence). V lost 5 bases and J 3 bases, leaving 16 bases between the germline ends. The CDR3 spells CASSANPPVEETQYF. CDR3 nucleotides: TGTGCCAGCAGCGCCAACCCCCCCGTAGAAGAGACCCAGTACTTC. The full variable domain, its missing parts supplied by reference TRBV7-9 and TRBJ2-5, is DTGVSQNPRHKITKRGQNVTFRCDPISEHNRLYWYRQTLGQGPEFLTYFQNEAQLEKSRLLSDRFSAERPKGSFSTLEIQRTEQGDSAMYLCASSANPPVEETQYFGPGTRLLVL.

This sequence joins TRBV27 and TRBJ2-3, with 7 bases that match TRBD2. Trimming cost V 6 bases and J 0 bases; bases outside gene matches: 9. CDR1 MNHEY and CDR2 SMNVEV come from the germline V gene (reference sequence). The CDR3 is made up of 16 amino acids. The CDR3 sequence is CASRFSGTSSTDTQYF. CDR3 nucleotide sequence: TGTGCCAGCAGGTTCAGCGGGACTTCTAGCACAGATACGCAGTATTTT.

The CDR3 sequence is CASSQENAALWGYTF. The CDR3 nucleotides read TGCGCCAGCAGCCAAGAAAACGCGGCTTTATGGGGCTACACCTTC. The chain joins TRBV4-1 to TRBJ1-2; D is ambiguous. The CDR3 is 15 amino acids. Between the trimmed V and J ends, which lost 0 bases and 8 bases, there was a span of 16 bases. CDR1 is MGHRA and CDR2 is YSYEKL in the germline V gene.

This clone was counted a single time. This chain joins TRBV6-4 and TRBJ2-1; 9 bases are a match to TRBD2. The CDR3 length is 15 residues. V lost 3 bases, J lost 2 bases, and 2 bases stayed unmatched. Germline CDR1 reads MRHNA; CDR2 reads SNTAGT. The DNA for the CDR3 is TGTGCCAGCAGTGAAGCGGGAGGTGCCTACAATGAGCAGTTCTTC. Translation: CASSEAGGAYNEQFF.

J is TRBJ2-1 and V is TRBV2, with D perhaps matching TRBD2 (5 bases). This CDR3 comprises 12 residues. Germline V gene sequence: CDR1 SNHLY, CDR2 FYNNEI. V was trimmed by 6 bases and J by 10 bases, leaving 13 bases between them. The CDR3 nucleotides are TGTGCCAGCAGGGGTCTAGCATCCGAGCAGTTCTTC. This translates into CASRGLASEQFF.

J is TRBJ2-1 and V is TRBV21-1; the table assigns TRBD2, which was not confirmed against the DNA. TRBV21-1 has pseudogene status. This CDR3 has 15 residues. The CDR3 sequence: CASSTGRDSPHEQFF. The CDR3 bases are TGTGCCAGCAGCACTGGCCGGGACTCCCCCCATGAGCAGTTCTTC.

As DNA, the CDR3 is TGCAGCGTTACCCCCCAGGGCGACTATGGCTACACCTTC. Translated, it gives CSVTPQGDYGYTF. This chain connects TRBV29-1 to TRBJ1-2, with a possible D match to TRBD1 (5 bases). CDR3 length equals 13 residues. Trimming stripped 5 bases from V and 3 bases from J, with 13 bases between. Germline V gives CDR1 SQVTM, CDR2 ANQGSEA.

In this sample, this clone turned up a few times. This chain joins TRBV6-1 and TRBJ2-2; TRBD2 matches 11 bases. V was pared by 8 bases and J by 4 bases, with 3 bases of the junction left unmatched. The CDR3 contains 14 residues. The germline V gene has CDR1 MNHNS and CDR2 SASEGT. The CDR3 DNA follows: TGTGCCAGCGGCACTAGCGGGGGCACCGGGGAGCTGTTTTTT. Protein product: CASGTSGGTGELFF.

V usage is TRBV10-1 and J usage is TRBJ2-5; D not resolved. Germline CDR1 reads WNHNN; CDR2 reads SYGVQD (reference sequence). The CDR3 contains 14 residues. V shed 0 bases and J shed 5 bases, with 10 bases lying between them. The DNA for the CDR3 is TGCGCCAGCAGTGAGTCCCTTCCCGGTGAGACCCAGTACTTC. This translates into CASSESLPGETQYF.

V gene TRBV5-1 combines with J gene TRBJ1-5; 7 bases fit TRBD1. V lost 4 bases to trimming and J lost 6 bases; unmatched junction nucleotides: 10. The CDR3 runs 15 residues. The germline gives CDR1 SGHRS, CDR2 YFSETQ. Here the CDR3 DNA reads TGCGCCAGCAGCCCAACTACAGGGGTCAGTCAGCCCCAGCATTTT. Translation gives CASSPTTGVSQPQHF.

The chain has TRBV27 and TRBJ2-5; 11 nucleotides match TRBD2. Germline loops: CDR1 MNHEY, CDR2 SMNVEV (reference sequence). The V and J ends lost 3 bases and 11 bases, in that order; junction bases with no gene match: 11. The length of the CDR3 is 15 residues. CDR3 region: CASSLTSGIRSGQYF. The CDR3 DNA sequence: TGTGCCAGCAGTTTGACTAGCGGGATCCGAAGCGGGCAGTACTTC.

The chain couples TRBV10-3 to TRBJ2-1; a weak D match, TRBD2 (7 bases). The V and J ends lost 3 bases and 8 bases respectively, with 11 bases between them. This CDR3 is 13 amino acids long. Germline CDR1 ENHRY, CDR2 SYGVKD. The CDR3 DNA sequence: TGTGCCATCAGTGATGGGGGGGCCGATGAGCAGTTCTTC. Encoded protein: CAISDGGADEQFF.

In nucleotides, the CDR3 is TGCGCCAGCAGTGGACAGGACGGGCAAGAGACCCAGTACTTC. Protein sequence: CASSGQDGQETQYF. The J gene is TRBJ2-5, the V gene TRBV10-2; possible D gene TRBD1, 6 bases. The CDR3 is made up of 14 amino acids. V was cut by 4 bases and J by 2 bases, with 11 bases left in between. Germline CDR1 is WSHSY and CDR2 is SAAADI.

This sequence joins TRBV5-1 and TRBJ2-2; 10 nucleotides match TRBD1. The CDR3 has 16 amino acids. V was clipped by 3 bases and J by 5 bases; unmatched bases: 7. The germline V gene has CDR1 SGHRS and CDR2 YFSETQ. This CDR3 is CASSWRTGGVTGELFF. The CDR3 coding sequence is TGCGCCAGCAGCTGGAGGACAGGGGGAGTAACCGGGGAGCTGTTTTTT.

The chain has TRBV29-1 and TRBJ1-4; D call uncertain. Germline CDR1 is SQVTM and CDR2 is ANQGSEA. V lost 7 bases and J 1 base, leaving 4 bases between the germline ends. The CDR3 consists of 11 residues. CDR3 bases: TGCAGCGCCCTAACTAATGAAAAACTGTTTTTT. Translated, it gives CSALTNEKLFF.

The table lists this clone with a few counts. V gene TRBV6-6 combines with J gene TRBJ1-5; D unresolved. Germline V gene sequence: CDR1 MNHNY, CDR2 SVGAGI (reference sequence). V was trimmed by 4 bases and J by 4 bases, leaving 8 bases between them. The CDR3 is 13 residues long. The CDR3 reads CASSSQRNQPQHF. The CDR3 coding sequence is TGTGCCAGCAGTTCCCAGAGGAATCAGCCCCAGCATTTT.

This rearrangement joins TRBV28 to TRBJ2-5; perhaps TRBD1 as D (5 bases). CDR1 and CDR2 from the germline V gene are MDHEN and SYDVKM. This CDR3 is built from 9 residues. The CDR3 nucleotides are TGTGTCTCAAGGGGGACCCAGTACTTC. Translated: CVSRGTQYF.

The V and J genes are TRBV6-7 and TRBJ2-1, with 14 bases matching TRBD2. TRBV6-7 counts as an open reading frame of uncertain function. V lost 5 bases, J lost 2 bases, and 5 bases stayed unmatched. The CDR3 covers 17 residues. The DNA for the CDR3 is TGTGCCAGCAGTGCTCCGGGACTAGCGGGAGCCTACAATGAGCAGTTCTTC. Translation: CASSAPGLAGAYNEQFF.